The next 28 T cell receptor beta chains were all read from a single sample in a study of OX40 agonist ivuxolimab in advanced cancers. Preparation of the library involved the immunoSEQ multiplex PCR assay. This is the immuneACCESS table as TCRdb keeps it, with only in-frame sequences that have V and J called. A part of the clones is gone; compared with another copy, unresolved V genes explain less than half, and the rest is unexplained. The sample table lists 25,000 to 35,000 clones, about 80% of them with a count of one. Less than 25% of the sample comes from the top ten. The sequences come from CD4+ or CD8+ T cells sorted from blood, collected in a trial of the OX40 agonist ivuxolimab. All receptors come from an adult with an advanced solid tumor such as melanoma, head and neck, liver or kidney cancer.

V and J are TRBV10-1 and TRBJ2-7; perhaps TRBD1 as D (6 bases). The CDR3 contains 13 residues. Deletions cut 8 bases from V and 2 bases from J, with 13 bases between. CDR1 is WNHNN and CDR2 is SYGVQD in the germline V gene (reference sequence). The CDR3 region has the DNA TGCGCCAGCCGAGGGGCAGGGGCCTACGAGCAGTACTTC. Its translation: CASRGAGAYEQYF.

This clone was seen once. This rearrangement joins TRBV6-1 to TRBJ1-2; D not certain. CDR3 size: 12 residues. Between the trimmed V and J ends, which lost 3 bases and 2 bases, there was a span of 4 bases. Germline CDR1 is MNHNS and CDR2 is SASEGT. The chain's CDR3 is CASSDGNYGYTF. The CDR3 nucleotides read TGTGCCAGCAGTGACGGGAACTATGGCTACACCTTC.

This clone occurred once. V usage is TRBV5-5 and J usage is TRBJ1-2; tentatively, D is TRBD1 (6 bases). There are 13 residues in the CDR3. Trimming cost V 4 bases and J 4 bases, with 11 bases left between them. CDR1 is SGHKS, CDR2 YYEKEE, per germline (reference sequence). In nucleotides, the CDR3 is TGTGCCAGCAGCGATCAGGGGACCTATGGCTACACCTTC. Its translation: CASSDQGTYGYTF.

The chain employs TRBV18 and TRBJ1-1; 9 positions agree with TRBD1. Germline V CDR1 and CDR2: KGHSH, LQKENI. J lost 1 base, V lost 2 bases, and 5 bases had no gene match. The length of the CDR3 is 16 residues. The CDR3 loop reads CASSPGDRVANTEAFF. In DNA form, the CDR3 reads TGTGCCAGCTCACCAGGGGACAGGGTGGCGAACACTGAAGCTTTCTTT.

The sample holds one count of this clone. The V gene is TRBV6-6, the J gene TRBJ1-2; D not resolved. Trimming stripped 4 bases from V and 8 bases from J, with 20 bases between. Germline V gives CDR1 MNHNY, CDR2 SVGAGI (reference sequence). The CDR3 has 15 amino acids. The CDR3 is CASSSPDVPRTGYTF. In DNA form, the CDR3 reads TGTGCCAGCAGTTCCCCTGACGTCCCCAGGACCGGCTACACCTTC.

V and J are TRBV5-1 and TRBJ2-2; TRBD1 aligns across 11 bases. The length of the CDR3 is 16 residues. In germline, CDR1 is SGHRS, CDR2 YFSETQ. V trimming: 7 bases; J trimming: 4 bases; junction bases outside the gene matches: 9. CDR3 loop: CASGQAGTGGTGELFF. As DNA, the CDR3 is TGCGCCAGCGGACAAGCCGGGACAGGGGGCACCGGGGAGCTGTTTTTT.

The chain is built from TRBV5-1 and TRBJ2-5; 8 bases map to TRBD2. The V gene's germline CDR1 is SGHRS and CDR2 YFSETQ. The CDR3 runs to 15 residues. Losses at the gene ends were 1 base for V and 2 bases for J; bases not matched to a gene: 4. CDR3 nucleotide sequence: TGCGCCAGCAGCTTGATGGGCGGGGGGCAAGAGACCCAGTACTTC. Its protein is CASSLMGGGQETQYF.

This clone appeared a few times. This chain links TRBV2 with TRBJ1-4, with no clear D. Trimming took off 1 base at V and 5 bases at J, with 11 bases between the two ends. CDR1 SNHLY and CDR2 FYNNEI come from the germline V gene. The CDR3 spans 15 residues. The CDR3 reads CASSEDGYGNEKLFF. The CDR3 nucleotides are TGTGCCAGCAGTGAAGACGGGTACGGGAATGAAAAACTGTTTTTT.

This rearrangement joins TRBV4-1 to TRBJ1-2; D gene unclear. The germline V gene has CDR1 MGHRA and CDR2 YSYEKL. CDR3 size: 15 residues. Deletions cut 0 bases from V and 0 bases from J, with 8 bases between. This chain's CDR3 is CASSQEGRANYGYTF. The CDR3 DNA reads TGCGCCAGCAGCCAAGAAGGGCGAGCTAACTATGGCTACACCTTC.

The chain joins TRBV27 to TRBJ2-3; TRBD2 might be the D (6 bases). This CDR3 contains 14 residues. The V end lost 6 bases, the J end lost 1 base, and 11 bases lay between the germline ends. CDR1 is MNHEY and CDR2 is SMNVEV in the germline V gene (reference sequence). The CDR3 DNA is TGTGCCAGCAGAACATGGGGGGGCACAGATACGCAGTATTTT. Amino acids: CASRTWGGTDTQYF.

This clone is deemed medium-sized (0.01 to 0.1%). This rearrangement joins TRBV6-1 to TRBJ2-7; 7 bases line up with TRBD1. V gave up 1 base and J gave up 0 bases; unmatched junction bases: 6. CDR1 and CDR2 from the germline V gene are MNHNS and SASEGT. The CDR3 spans 16 residues. The CDR3 here is CASSEERDRNSYEQYF. The CDR3 nucleotides are TGTGCCAGCAGTGAAGAAAGGGACAGAAACTCCTACGAGCAGTACTTC.

CDR3 bases: TGTGCCAGCAGTTCAGGGACAGGGATAATCGAGCAGTACTTC. Translating it yields CASSSGTGIIEQYF. This rearrangement joins TRBV28 to TRBJ2-7; 9 nucleotides align to TRBD1. The J segment lost 6 bases and the V segment lost 4 bases, leaving 7 bases of the junction unmatched. Germline V gives CDR1 MDHEN, CDR2 SYDVKM. CDR3 length equals 14 residues.

The rearrangement uses TRBV18 and TRBJ2-7; 8 bases are shared with TRBD1. V shed 3 bases, J shed 4 bases, and the junction held 8 bases outside the gene matches. This CDR3 is built from 15 residues. CDR1 is KGHSH and CDR2 is LQKENI in the germline V gene. CDR3 DNA: TGTGCCAGCTCACCGTCGGAGACAGGGGAATACGAGCAGTACTTC. Protein: CASSPSETGEYEQYF. The full variable domain, rest sourced from reference TRBV18 and TRBJ2-7, is NAGVMQNPRHLVRRRGQEARLRCSPMKGHSHVYWYRQLPEEGLKFMVYLQKENIIDESGMPKERFSAEFPKEGPSILRIQQVVRGDSAAYFCASSPSETGEYEQYFGPGTRLTVT.

The chain couples TRBV5-1 to TRBJ1-1; 11 bases are shared with TRBD1. The CDR3 has 14 amino acids. V was pared by 4 bases and J by 10 bases, with 9 bases of the junction left unmatched. Germline loops: CDR1 SGHRS, CDR2 YFSETQ. CDR3 protein: CASSRNRDRGSAFF. CDR3 coding DNA: TGCGCCAGCAGCCGCAACCGGGACAGGGGGTCAGCTTTCTTT.

V is TRBV18 and J is TRBJ2-7; 9 nucleotides line up with TRBD1. From germline, CDR1 is KGHSH and CDR2 LQKENI. The CDR3 is 14 residues long. V lost 1 base, J lost 6 bases, and 4 bases stayed unmatched. CDR3 nucleotides: TGTGCCAGCTCACCACTGGGACAGGGCTCCGAGCAGTACTTC. Residues: CASSPLGQGSEQYF.

The rearrangement links TRBV9 to TRBJ1-6; no firm D call. This CDR3 contains 14 residues. Germline values: CDR1 SGDLS, CDR2 YYNGEE. Trimming cost V 4 bases and J 5 bases, with 10 bases left between them. The CDR3 sequence: CASSLRQDNSPLHF. CDR3 sequence (DNA): TGTGCCAGCAGCCTCCGGCAAGATAATTCACCCCTCCACTTT.

This rearrangement joins TRBV7-9 to TRBJ1-2; the D gene is possibly TRBD1 (6 bases). CDR3 length: 15 residues. The germline gives CDR1 SEHNR, CDR2 FQNEAQ (reference sequence). The ends were cut back, 3 bases at V and 5 bases at J, with 16 bases in the middle. CDR3 nucleotides: TGTGCCAGCAGCTTTGATGGGGGCGGAGGATATGGCTACACCTTC. Protein product: CASSFDGGGGYGYTF.

The DNA of the CDR3 is TGCGCCAGCAGCTTGGAGGGCGCTCAGCCCCAGCATTTT. Encoded protein: CASSLEGAQPQHF. V and J are TRBV5-1 and TRBJ1-5; D call uncertain. This CDR3 contains 13 residues. Germline V gene lookup returns CDR1 SGHRS and CDR2 YFSETQ. Deletions cut 0 bases from V and 6 bases from J, with 7 bases between.

CDR3 DNA: TGTGCCAGTATTTCGCAGGGTAGTCAAACTGAAGCTTTCTTT. Its translation is CASISQGSQTEAFF. The chain employs TRBV19 and TRBJ1-1; D perhaps matches TRBD1 (5 bases). The CDR3 length is 14 residues. Germline CDR1 LNHDA, CDR2 SQIVND (reference sequence). With 7 bases removed from V and 5 bases from J, the gap between germline ends came to 17 bases.

J is TRBJ1-2 and V is TRBV2; D gene unclear. Trimming left V 3 bases short and J 8 bases short, with 7 bases between. The CDR3 length is 11 residues. The V gene's germline CDR1 is SNHLY and CDR2 FYNNEI. Written as DNA, the CDR3 is TGTGCCAGCAGTGAGATGGGAGGCTACACCTTC. It yields the protein CASSEMGGYTF.

The chain employs TRBV19 and TRBJ1-1; D gene ambiguous. Trimming shortened V by 10 bases and J by 0 bases, and 12 bases separated the two germline ends. Germline V CDR1 and CDR2: LNHDA, SQIVND (reference sequence). CDR3 length: 13 amino acids. The CDR3 DNA follows: TGTGCCACAACTCGGCACCTGAACACTGAAGCTTTCTTT. It codes for CATTRHLNTEAFF.

This rearrangement joins TRBV19 to TRBJ1-5; weak D call: TRBD1 (5 bases). Trimming shortened V by 1 base and J by 0 bases, and 13 bases separated the two germline ends. The germline V gene has CDR1 LNHDA and CDR2 SQIVND (reference sequence). There are 17 residues in the CDR3. The CDR3 loop reads CASSIVFQGISNQPQHF. CDR3 bases: TGTGCCAGTAGTATAGTCTTCCAGGGCATTAGCAATCAGCCCCAGCATTTT. The variable domain in full, completed from reference TRBV19 and TRBJ1-5, reads DGGITQSPKYLFRKEGQNVTLSCEQNLNHDAMYWYRQDPGQGLRLIYYSQIVNDFQKGDIAEGYSVSREKKESFPLTVTSAQKNPTAFYLCASSIVFQGISNQPQHFGDGTRLSIL.

DNA for the CDR3: TGTGCCAGCAGCTTAGAGGGGGAGATCTCTGGAAACACCATATATTTT. The encoded protein is CASSLEGEISGNTIYF. V is TRBV11-2 and J is TRBJ1-3, with D maybe TRBD1 (5 bases). Trimming left V 0 bases short and J 0 bases short, with 9 bases between. The germline CDR1 and CDR2 sequences are SGHAT and FQNNGV. There are 16 residues in the CDR3.

This clone has only one observation. CDR3 protein: CASTSQGVSNYGYTF. The CDR3 DNA follows: TGTGCCAGTACCTCCCAGGGGGTTAGTAACTATGGCTACACCTTC. The chain has TRBV19 and TRBJ1-2, with 7 nucleotides matching TRBD1. The CDR3 runs to 15 residues. V was clipped by 7 bases and J by 1 base; unmatched bases: 9. Germline values: CDR1 LNHDA, CDR2 SQIVND (reference sequence).

V and J are TRBV11-2 and TRBJ1-3; D gene ambiguous. CDR1 is SGHAT and CDR2 is FQNNGV in the germline V gene. The ends were cut back, 4 bases at V and 0 bases at J, with 16 bases in the middle. The CDR3 has 17 residues. DNA for the CDR3: TGTGCCAGCAGCTATCGTCACCCCGGAGGCTCTGGAAACACCATATATTTT. Protein product: CASSYRHPGGSGNTIYF.

This clone was seen a few times. This chain links TRBV4-1 with TRBJ1-3; D possibly corresponds to TRBD1 (5 bases). The V end was cut by 2 bases, the J end by 2 bases, with 16 bases between. The CDR3 extends over 17 amino acids. From germline, CDR1 is MGHRA and CDR2 YSYEKL. The CDR3 spells CASSQSPGLGTGNTIYF. The CDR3 region has the DNA TGCGCCAGCAGCCAATCACCGGGACTTGGTACTGGAAACACCATATATTTT.

In the case of this clone: The sample holds other DNA sequences that translate to the same CDR3. The V gene is TRBV18, the J gene TRBJ1-1; D gene uncertain. The CDR3 has 15 residues. V was pared by 3 bases and J by 0 bases, with 11 bases between. Germline V gene sequence: CDR1 KGHSH, CDR2 LQKENI. The DNA of the CDR3 is TGTGCCAGCTCACCGCCCGGAGCCTTGAACACTGAAGCTTTCTTT. Its protein is CASSPPGALNTEAFF.

V usage is TRBV15 and J usage is TRBJ1-5; D not resolved. Germline loops: CDR1 LNHNV, CDR2 YYDKDF (reference sequence). V was cut by 0 bases and J by 4 bases, with 4 bases left in between. The CDR3 is made up of 13 amino acids. CDR3 residues: CATSRDPNQPQHF. The CDR3 bases are TGTGCCACCAGCAGAGATCCAAATCAGCCCCAGCATTTT.